Reported below is one T cell receptor (beta chain). Its antigen target is currently unknown. One base away there is no much larger clone; base qualities are not given. The CDR1 and CDR2 encoded by the germline V gene are SGDLS and YYNGEE. The junction shows trimming of 0 bases on V and 5 bases on J, plus 14 bases between the germline ends. Its CDR3 holds 15 amino acids, cysteine through phenylalanine. The retained sequence is limited to the CDR3, 45 bases, with the frame set at the first base. Library generation was performed with the immunoSEQ multiplex PCR assay. For most patients, genomic DNA was isolated using the Qiagen DNeasy Blood and Tissue Kit and was shipped frozen to Adaptive Biotechnologies for TCR sequencing. Adaptive Biotechnologies carried out high-throughput TCR-beta CDR3 sequencing of genomic DNA for most patients. For the original study's pipeline: Adaptive's ImmunoSEQ software was the source of the TCR sequencing data for 15 to 20 patients, while a few other patients were processed with MiXCR and VDJtools. To correct CD4 versus CD8 sorting errors, sequences present in both subsets at a frequency ratio below 5:1 were removed. CDR3 nucleotide sequences shared between donor and recipient were removed because the origin of such sequences could not be assigned. To be classed as alloreactive, a clone needed at least 2-fold expansion over unstimulated cells and a minimum CFSE-low frequency of 0.002% (template counts) or 0.001% (read counts). Clones detected in sequenced pre-transplant spleen, lymph node, or MLR CFSE-low populations of the donor or recipient were defined as mappable. Cumulative frequency of alloreactive clones was calculated as a percentage of all sequences weighted by copy number. The clones in this table, taken by TCRdb from immuneACCESS, are in-frame only. Not every clone is retained; where verified, under half of the shortfall comes from an unresolved V gene, and the cause of the rest is unknown. V, J and clone size are taken as reported in that table, and D and trimming were inferred from the DNA itself. Counted in this sample were about 120,000 clones; about 95% of them appeared once. The ten top clones hold 3% to 3.5% of the sample.

The data stem from a study of graft-versus-host responses after intestinal transplantation (dated by TCRdb to about 2021). General notes on the study: Multivisceral, liver-intestinal, or isolated intestinal transplants were received by the recipients. To identify alloreactive clones, pre-transplant mixed lymphocyte reaction products were sequenced and then compared with unstimulated pre-transplant donor and recipient T cells. Donor T cell macrochimerism was defined as a peak of at least 4% donor T cells among recipient peripheral blood mononuclear cells. The cohort enrolled 20 to 30 intestinal transplant recipients, one of whom was a retransplant, and a few patients without pretransplant specimens were excluded. Every recipient was given anti-thymocyte globulin induction, then maintenance tacrolimus and steroids for roughly three years. After intestinal transplantation, graft-versus-host and host-versus-graft alloreactive T cell clones in the graft, circulation and bone marrow were tracked using bulk TCR-beta CDR3 sequencing. Rather than being sequenced by the commercial service, samples from a few later patients were sequenced in-house on an Illumina MiSeq and processed with MiXCR. Study-wide conclusions, independent of this receptor: Peak levels of circulating GvH clones were associated with declines in HvG clones early after transplant. GvH clones were detected in recipient bone marrow, and some of these GvH clones were observed earlier in ileal mucosa or blood, consistent with an intestinal mucosal origin. In the allografts of patients with donor T cell macrochimerism, GvH to HvG T cell clonal ratios were high. The conclusions were limited by the relatively low number and heterogeneity of the intestinal transplant patients.

The sample's time point label, decoded: cells obtained before transplantation from donor or recipient. CD3+CD4+ and CD3+CD8+ populations were FACS-sorted from unstimulated pre-transplant donor and recipient cells taken from spleen or lymph nodes. The source was unstimulated CD8+ T cells sorted from spleen or lymph node cells, collected before intestinal transplant. This chain is built from TRBV9 and TRBJ1-1; a weak D assignment points to TRBD1 (6 bases agree). This TCR came from a human donor who received an intestinal transplant. The nucleotide sequence reads as follows: TGTGCCAGCAGCGTAGGGGAGGGGGGCTGGACTGAAGCTTTCTTT. Translation gives CASSVGEGGWTEAFF.